This T cell receptor beta chain was recovered during a study of T cells in Graves' hyperthyroidism and ophthalmopathy. Study at large: Peripheral blood was collected at initial diagnosis, before any treatment.

RNA transcripts yielded amplified TCR beta CDR3 regions. The HTBI primer set drove a first-round RT-PCR of the TCR CDR3. TCRdb reanalysed the multiplex PCR reads using MiXCR and keeps one entry per CDR3 protein. The sample holds 500,000 to 700,000 distinct CDR3 sequences, around 15% seen once. CDR1 and CDR2 (germline): SGHTA, FQGNSA. This CDR3 contains 12 residues. V lost 2 bases to trimming and J lost 6 bases, with 7 bases between them. The hyperthyroidism patients had all been newly diagnosed, and their disease duration was under 2 months. Their ages ranged from 18 to 65 years. The clonotype comes from a woman aged 18 to 35 with Graves' hyperthyroidism. The J gene is TRBJ2-5, the V gene TRBV7-2; D possibly corresponds to TRBD2 (5 bases). Sequencing was done on a sample of blood. The CDR3 sequence: CASSLTGKTQYF. The DNA of the CDR3 is TGTGCCAGCAGCTTAACGGGGAAGACCCAGTACTTC.